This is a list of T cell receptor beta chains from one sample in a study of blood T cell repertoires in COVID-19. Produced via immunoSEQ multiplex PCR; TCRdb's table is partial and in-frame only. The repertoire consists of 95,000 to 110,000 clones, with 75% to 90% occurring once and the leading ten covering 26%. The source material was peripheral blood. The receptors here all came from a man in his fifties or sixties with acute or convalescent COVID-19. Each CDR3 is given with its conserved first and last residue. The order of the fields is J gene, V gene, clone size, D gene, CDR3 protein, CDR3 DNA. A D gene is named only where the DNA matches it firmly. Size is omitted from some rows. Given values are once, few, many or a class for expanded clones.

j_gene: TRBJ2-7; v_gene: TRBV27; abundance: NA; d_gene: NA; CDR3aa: CASSTSRVGYEQYF; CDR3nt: TGTGCCAGCAGTACCTCACGGGTAGGCTACGAGCAGTACTTC
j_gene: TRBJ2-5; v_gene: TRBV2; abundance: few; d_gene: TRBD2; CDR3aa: CASSWVSGTETQYF; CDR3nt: TGTGCCAGCAGCTGGGTTAGCGGGACGGAGACCCAGTACTTC
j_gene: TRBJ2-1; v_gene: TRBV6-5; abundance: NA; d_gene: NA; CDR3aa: CASSTTPSEQFF; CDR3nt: TGTGCCAGCAGTACGACTCCGTCTGAGCAGTTCTTC
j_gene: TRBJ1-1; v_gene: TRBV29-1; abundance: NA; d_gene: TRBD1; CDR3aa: CSVELGQGTEAFF; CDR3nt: TGCAGCGTTGAATTAGGACAGGGCACTGAAGCTTTCTTT
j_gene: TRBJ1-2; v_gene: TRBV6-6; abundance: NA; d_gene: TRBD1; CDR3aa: CASSRRQGGTSNYGYTF; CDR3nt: TGTGCCAGCAGTCGACGACAGGGAGGAACGTCTAACTATGGCTACACCTTC
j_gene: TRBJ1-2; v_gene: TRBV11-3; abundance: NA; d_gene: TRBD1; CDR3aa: CASSLDPGQGYTF; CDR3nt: TGTGCCAGCAGCTTAGACCCCGGACAGGGTTACACCTTC
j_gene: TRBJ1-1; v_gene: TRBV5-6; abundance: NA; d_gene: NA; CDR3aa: CASSFLSDFMNTEAFF; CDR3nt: TGTGCCAGCAGCTTTCTTTCAGATTTTATGAACACTGAAGCTTTCTTT
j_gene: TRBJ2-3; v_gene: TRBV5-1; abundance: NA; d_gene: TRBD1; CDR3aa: CASRWQGGTDTQYF; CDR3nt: TGCGCCAGCAGGTGGCAGGGGGGCACAGATACGCAGTATTTT
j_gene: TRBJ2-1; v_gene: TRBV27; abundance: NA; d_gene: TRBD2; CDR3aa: CASKPGGGSYNEQFF; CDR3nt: TGTGCCAGCAAGCCGGGAGGCGGGAGTTACAATGAGCAGTTCTTC
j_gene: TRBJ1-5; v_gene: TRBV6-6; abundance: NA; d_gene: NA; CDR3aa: CASSYSPTGWDQPQHF; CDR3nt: TGTGCCAGCAGTTACTCCCCAACGGGTTGGGATCAGCCCCAGCATTTT
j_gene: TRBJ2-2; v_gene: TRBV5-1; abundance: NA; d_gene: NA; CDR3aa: CASSVGTSPTGELFF; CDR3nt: TGCGCCAGCAGCGTCGGGACATCACCAACCGGGGAGCTGTTTTTT
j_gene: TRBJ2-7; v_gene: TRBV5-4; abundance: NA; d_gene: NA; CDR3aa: CASSLPGHPYEQYF; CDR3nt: TGTGCCAGCAGCTTACCAGGACACCCCTACGAGCAGTACTTC
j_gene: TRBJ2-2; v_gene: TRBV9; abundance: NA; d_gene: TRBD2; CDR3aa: CASSIGLADTGELFF; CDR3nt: TGTGCCAGCAGCATTGGACTAGCAGACACCGGGGAGCTGTTTTTT
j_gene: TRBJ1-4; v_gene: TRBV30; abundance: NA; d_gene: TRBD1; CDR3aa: CAWGTGELLKLFF; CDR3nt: TGTGCCTGGGGGACAGGTGAATTATTAAAACTGTTTTTT